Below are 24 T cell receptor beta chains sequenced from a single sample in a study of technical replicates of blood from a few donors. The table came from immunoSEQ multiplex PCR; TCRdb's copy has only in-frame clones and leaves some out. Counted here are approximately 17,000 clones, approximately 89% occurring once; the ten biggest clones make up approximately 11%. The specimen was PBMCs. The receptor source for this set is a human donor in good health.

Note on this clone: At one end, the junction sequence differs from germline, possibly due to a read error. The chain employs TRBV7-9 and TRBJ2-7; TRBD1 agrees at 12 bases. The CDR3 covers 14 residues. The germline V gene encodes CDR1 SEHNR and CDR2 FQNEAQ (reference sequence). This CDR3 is CAGSWGTGGAEQYF. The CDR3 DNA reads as TGTGCCGGCAGCTGGGGGACAGGGGGCGCCGAGCAGTACTTC.

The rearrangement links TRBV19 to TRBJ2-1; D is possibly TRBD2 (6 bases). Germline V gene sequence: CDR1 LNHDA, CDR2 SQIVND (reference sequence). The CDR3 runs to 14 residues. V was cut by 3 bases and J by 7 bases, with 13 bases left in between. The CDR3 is CASSMGGEVNEQFF. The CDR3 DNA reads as TGTGCCAGTAGTATGGGGGGTGAGGTAAATGAGCAGTTCTTC.

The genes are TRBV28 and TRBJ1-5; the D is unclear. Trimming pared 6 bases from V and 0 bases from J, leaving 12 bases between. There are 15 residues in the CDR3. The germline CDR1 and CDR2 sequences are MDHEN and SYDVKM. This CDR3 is CASRFLGYSNQPQHF. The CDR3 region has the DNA TGTGCCAGCAGGTTCTTGGGCTATAGCAATCAGCCCCAGCATTTT.

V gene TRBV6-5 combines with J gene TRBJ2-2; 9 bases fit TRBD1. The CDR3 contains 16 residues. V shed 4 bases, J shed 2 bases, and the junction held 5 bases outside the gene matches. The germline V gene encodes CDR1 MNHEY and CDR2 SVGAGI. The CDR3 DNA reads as TGTGCCAGCAGTTCCCGGACAGGGGCTAACACCGGGGAGCTGTTTTTT. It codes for CASSSRTGANTGELFF.

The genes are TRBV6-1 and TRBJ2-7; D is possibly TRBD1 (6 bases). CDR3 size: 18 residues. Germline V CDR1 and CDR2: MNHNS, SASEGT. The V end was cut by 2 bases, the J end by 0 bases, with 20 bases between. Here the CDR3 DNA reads TGTGCCAGCAGTGAACCCCTCGCGCTGGGGACATTCTCCTACGAGCAGTACTTC. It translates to CASSEPLALGTFSYEQYF.

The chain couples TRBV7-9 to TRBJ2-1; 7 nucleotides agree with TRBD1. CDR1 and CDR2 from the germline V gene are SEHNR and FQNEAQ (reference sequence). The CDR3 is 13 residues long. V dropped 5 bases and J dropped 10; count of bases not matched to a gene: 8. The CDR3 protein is CASSPQGLGEQFF. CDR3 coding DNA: TGTGCCAGCAGCCCACAGGGGCTCGGGGAGCAGTTCTTC.

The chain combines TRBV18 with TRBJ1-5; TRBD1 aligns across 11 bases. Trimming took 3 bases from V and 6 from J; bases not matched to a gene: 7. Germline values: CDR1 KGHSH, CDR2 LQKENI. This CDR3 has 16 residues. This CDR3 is CASSPRRTGGSQPQHF. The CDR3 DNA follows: TGTGCCAGCTCACCGCGCAGGACAGGGGGCTCTCAGCCCCAGCATTTT.

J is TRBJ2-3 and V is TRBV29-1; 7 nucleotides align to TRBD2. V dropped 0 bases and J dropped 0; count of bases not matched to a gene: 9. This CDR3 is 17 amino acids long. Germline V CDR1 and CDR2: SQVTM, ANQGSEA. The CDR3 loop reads CSVEDRRGSGSTDTQYF. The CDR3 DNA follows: TGCAGCGTTGAAGATCGTAGGGGTAGCGGGAGCACAGATACGCAGTATTTT.

The CDR3 reads CASSYGASGSYEQYF. CDR3 nucleotides: TGTGCCAGCAGTTACGGTGCTAGCGGGAGTTACGAGCAGTACTTC. This sequence joins TRBV6-6 and TRBJ2-7, with TRBD2 identical over 10 bases. Germline V CDR1 and CDR2: MNHNY, SVGAGI (reference sequence). The CDR3 has 15 residues. Losses at the gene ends were 2 bases for V and 4 bases for J; bases not matched to a gene: 5.

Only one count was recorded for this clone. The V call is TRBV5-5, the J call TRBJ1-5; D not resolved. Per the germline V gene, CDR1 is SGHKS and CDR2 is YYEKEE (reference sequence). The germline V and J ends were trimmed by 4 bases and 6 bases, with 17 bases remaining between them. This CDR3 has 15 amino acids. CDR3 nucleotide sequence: TGTGCCAGCAGCCAAACAGCAGATTACCCTCAGCCCCAGCATTTT. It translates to CASSQTADYPQPQHF.

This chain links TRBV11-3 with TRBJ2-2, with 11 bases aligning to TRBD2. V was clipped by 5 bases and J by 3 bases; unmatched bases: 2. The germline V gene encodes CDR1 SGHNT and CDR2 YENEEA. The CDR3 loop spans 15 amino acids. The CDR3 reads CASSGGLADTGELFF. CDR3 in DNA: TGTGCCAGCAGCGGGGGACTAGCGGACACCGGGGAGCTGTTTTTT.

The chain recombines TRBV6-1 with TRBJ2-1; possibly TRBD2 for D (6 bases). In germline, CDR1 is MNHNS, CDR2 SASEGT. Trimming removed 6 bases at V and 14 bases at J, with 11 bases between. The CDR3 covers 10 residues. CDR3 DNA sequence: TGTGCCAGCAGGGGAGGAGGGGAGTTCTTC. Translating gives CASRGGGEFF.

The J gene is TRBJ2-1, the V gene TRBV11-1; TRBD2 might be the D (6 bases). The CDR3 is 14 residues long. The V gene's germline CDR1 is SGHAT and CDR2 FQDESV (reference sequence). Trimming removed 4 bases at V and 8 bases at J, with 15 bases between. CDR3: CASSSLPAGYEQFF. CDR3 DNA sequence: TGTGCCAGCAGCTCCCTTCCGGCGGGATATGAGCAGTTCTTC.

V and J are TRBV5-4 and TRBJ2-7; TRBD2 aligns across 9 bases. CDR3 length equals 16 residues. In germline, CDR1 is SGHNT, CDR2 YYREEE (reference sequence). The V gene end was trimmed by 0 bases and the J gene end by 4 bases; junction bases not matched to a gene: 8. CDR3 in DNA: TGTGCCAGCAGCTTGGCCCTTAGCGGGAGCTGGTACGAGCAGTACTTC. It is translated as CASSLALSGSWYEQYF.

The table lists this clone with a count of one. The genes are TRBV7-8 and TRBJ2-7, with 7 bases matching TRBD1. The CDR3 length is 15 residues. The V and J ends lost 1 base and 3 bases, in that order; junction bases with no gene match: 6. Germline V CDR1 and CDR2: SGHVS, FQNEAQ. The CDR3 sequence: CASSLGTGQYYEQYF. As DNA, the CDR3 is TGTGCCAGCAGCTTAGGGACGGGACAGTACTACGAGCAGTACTTC.

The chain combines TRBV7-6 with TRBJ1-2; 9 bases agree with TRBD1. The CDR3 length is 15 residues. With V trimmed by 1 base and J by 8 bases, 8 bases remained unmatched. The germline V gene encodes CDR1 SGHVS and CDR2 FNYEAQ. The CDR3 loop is CASSLDGTGTYGYTF. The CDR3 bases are TGTGCCAGCAGCTTAGATGGGACAGGGACTTACGGCTACACCTTC.

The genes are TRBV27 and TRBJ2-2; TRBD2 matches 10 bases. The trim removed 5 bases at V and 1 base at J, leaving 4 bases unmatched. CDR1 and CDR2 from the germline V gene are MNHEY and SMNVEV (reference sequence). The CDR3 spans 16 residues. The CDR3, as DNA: TGTGCCAGCAGTCCCCGGACTAGCGGGAACACCGGGGAGCTGTTTTTT. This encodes CASSPRTSGNTGELFF.

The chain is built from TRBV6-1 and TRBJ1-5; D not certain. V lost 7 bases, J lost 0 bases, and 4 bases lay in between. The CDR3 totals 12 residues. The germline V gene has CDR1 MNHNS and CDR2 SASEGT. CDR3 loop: CASTLSNQPQHF. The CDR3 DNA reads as TGTGCCAGCACTCTTAGCAATCAGCCCCAGCATTTT.

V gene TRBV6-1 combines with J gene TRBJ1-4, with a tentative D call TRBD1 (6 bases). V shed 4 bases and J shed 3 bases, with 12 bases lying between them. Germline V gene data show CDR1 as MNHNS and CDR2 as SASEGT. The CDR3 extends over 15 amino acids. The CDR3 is CASSGDRLANEKLFF. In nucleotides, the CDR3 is TGTGCCAGCAGTGGTGACAGGTTAGCTAATGAAAAACTGTTTTTT.

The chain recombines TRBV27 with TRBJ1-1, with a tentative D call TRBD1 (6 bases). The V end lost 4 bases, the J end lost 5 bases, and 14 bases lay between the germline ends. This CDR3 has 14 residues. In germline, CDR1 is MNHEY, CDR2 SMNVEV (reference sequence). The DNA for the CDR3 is TGTGCCAGCAGTTCCACGGGAGGGGGGACTGAAGCTTTCTTT. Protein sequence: CASSSTGGGTEAFF.

The CDR3 reads CASSLRFQGARETQYF. CDR3 in DNA: TGTGCCAGCAGCTTAAGATTTCAGGGGGCTCGAGAGACCCAGTACTTC. This chain uses TRBV7-8 with TRBJ2-5; 8 bases match TRBD1. In germline, CDR1 is SGHVS, CDR2 FQNEAQ. The CDR3 runs to 16 residues. With 2 bases clipped from V and 4 bases from J, the junction kept 9 bases outside the gene matches.

In nucleotides, the CDR3 is TGCAGCGTTGGGCAGGGAGGGAACGAGCAGTACTTC. It encodes CSVGQGGNEQYF. The chain recombines TRBV29-1 with TRBJ2-7, with TRBD2 identical over 7 bases. The germline gives CDR1 SQVTM, CDR2 ANQGSEA. J was trimmed by 5 bases and V by 4 bases; bases with no gene match: 5. The CDR3 contains 12 residues.

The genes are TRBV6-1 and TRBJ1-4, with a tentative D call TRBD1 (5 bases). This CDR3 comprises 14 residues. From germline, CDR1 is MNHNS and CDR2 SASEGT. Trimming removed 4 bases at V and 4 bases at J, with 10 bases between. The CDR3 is CASSGTLNNEKLFF. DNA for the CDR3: TGTGCCAGCAGTGGGACACTCAATAATGAAAAACTGTTTTTT.

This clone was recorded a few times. The CDR3 DNA reads TGTGCCAGCAGTTTTTTTGAAGGGGGAGCTTTCTTT. Translated: CASSFFEGGAFF. The genes are TRBV28 and TRBJ1-1; tentative D call: TRBD1 (6 bases). Deletions cut 3 bases from V and 10 bases from J, with 12 bases between. In germline, CDR1 is MDHEN, CDR2 SYDVKM. This CDR3 is 12 amino acids long.